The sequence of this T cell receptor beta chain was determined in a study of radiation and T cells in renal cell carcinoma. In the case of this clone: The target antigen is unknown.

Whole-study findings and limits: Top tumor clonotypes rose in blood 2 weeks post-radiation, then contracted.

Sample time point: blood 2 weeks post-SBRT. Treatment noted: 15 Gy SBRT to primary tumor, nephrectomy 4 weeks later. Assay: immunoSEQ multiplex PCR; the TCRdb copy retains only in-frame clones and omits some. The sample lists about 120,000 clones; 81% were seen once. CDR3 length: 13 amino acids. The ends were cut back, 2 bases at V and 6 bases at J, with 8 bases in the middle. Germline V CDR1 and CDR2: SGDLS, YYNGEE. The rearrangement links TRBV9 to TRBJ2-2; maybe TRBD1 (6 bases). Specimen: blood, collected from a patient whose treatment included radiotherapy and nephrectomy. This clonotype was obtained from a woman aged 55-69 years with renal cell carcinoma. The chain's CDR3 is CASSVRGSGELFF. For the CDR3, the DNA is TGTGCCAGCAGCGTCAGGGGTTCCGGGGAGCTGTTTTTT.